These 19 T cell receptor beta chains share one sample of origin, sequenced in a study of blood T cell repertoires in COVID-19. Produced via immunoSEQ multiplex PCR; TCRdb's table is partial and in-frame only. Here the sample spans 90,000 to 120,000 clones, 88% being singletons. Material for sequencing was peripheral blood. These receptors all come from a man aged 50-59 years with active or convalescent COVID-19.

The chain combines TRBV4-3 with TRBJ2-1; 12 bases map to TRBD2. Germline CDR1 LGHNA, CDR2 YSLEER. Trimming cost V 4 bases and J 9 bases; bases outside gene matches: 7. The CDR3 has 15 amino acids. The CDR3 here is CASSPRLAGEFEQFF. The DNA of the CDR3 is TGCGCCAGCAGCCCCCGACTAGCGGGAGAGTTTGAGCAGTTCTTC.

There are a few counts of this clone. V gene TRBV7-9 combines with J gene TRBJ2-4, with D unresolved. V lost 2 bases, J lost 7 bases, and 9 bases lay in between. Germline V gene lookup returns CDR1 SEHNR and CDR2 FQNEAQ (reference sequence). There are 13 residues in the CDR3. CDR3 region: CASSLYSVNIQYF. The CDR3 bases are TGTGCCAGCAGCTTATATTCCGTGAACATTCAGTACTTC.

V is TRBV4-3 and J is TRBJ1-6, with 9 bases matching TRBD1. This CDR3 is built from 15 residues. With 5 bases clipped from V and 7 bases from J, the junction kept 6 bases outside the gene matches. From germline, CDR1 is LGHNA and CDR2 YSLEER. The CDR3: CASSSEDRGNSPLHF. The CDR3 nucleotides are TGCGCCAGCAGCTCAGAGGACAGGGGCAATTCACCCCTCCACTTT.

V and J are TRBV5-4 and TRBJ2-3; the match to TRBD2 covers 10 bases. CDR3 size: 14 residues. In germline, CDR1 is SGHNT, CDR2 YYREEE (reference sequence). The ends lost 3 bases at V and 3 bases at J; junction bases unmatched: 1. The CDR3 protein is CASSSLAGTDTQYF. The CDR3 bases are TGTGCCAGCAGCTCACTAGCGGGAACAGATACGCAGTATTTT.

The chain joins TRBV15 to TRBJ1-1, with 9 bases identical to TRBD1. The CDR3 contains 17 residues. CDR1 is LNHNV, CDR2 YYDKDF, per germline (reference sequence). The V segment lost 3 bases and the J segment 1 base; nucleotides outside the gene matches: 9. CDR3 amino acids: CATSSSTGGLKNTEAFF. In DNA, the CDR3 is TGTGCCACCAGCAGCTCGACAGGGGGGTTGAAGAACACTGAAGCTTTCTTT.

V and J are TRBV15 and TRBJ2-3; no reliable D call. The germline V gene encodes CDR1 LNHNV and CDR2 YYDKDF (reference sequence). V was shortened by 0 bases and J by 6 bases, with 7 bases between the two germline ends. This CDR3 comprises 13 residues. The CDR3 sequence: CATSRDYSDTQYF. The CDR3 nucleotides are TGTGCCACCAGCAGAGATTATTCGGATACGCAGTATTTT.

The chain recombines TRBV7-8 with TRBJ2-2; perhaps TRBD1 as D (6 bases). The germline V and J ends were trimmed by 4 bases and 3 bases, with 15 bases remaining between them. CDR3 size: 16 residues. Germline V CDR1 and CDR2: SGHVS, FQNEAQ. The CDR3 here is CASSSGARGYTGELFF. The CDR3 DNA is TGTGCCAGCAGCTCAGGGGCGAGGGGGTACACCGGGGAGCTGTTTTTT.

The gene calls are TRBV5-4 and TRBJ2-3; TRBD1 agrees at 7 bases. This CDR3 is 16 amino acids long. Germline CDR1 and CDR2: SGHNT and YYREEE (reference sequence). V gave up 0 bases and J gave up 4 bases; unmatched junction bases: 8. CDR3 in amino acids: CASSLGGRGQSDTQYF. The CDR3, as DNA: TGTGCCAGCAGCTTGGGAGGTAGGGGGCAGTCAGATACGCAGTATTTT. Combining the CDR3 with reference TRBV5-4 and TRBJ2-3 gives the whole variable domain ETGVTQSPTHLIKTRGQQVTLRCSSQSGHNTVSWYQQALGQGPQFIFQYYREEENGRGNFPPRFSGLQFPNYSSELNVNALELDDSALYLCASSLGGRGQSDTQYFGPGTRLTVL.

The rearrangement joins TRBV6-5 to TRBJ2-1; 9 bases match TRBD2. CDR1 and CDR2 (germline): MNHEY, SVGAGI. The CDR3 has 15 amino acids. After removal of 7 bases from V and 12 bases from J, the junction contained 16 bases not matched to a gene. The DNA for the CDR3 is TGTGCCAGCAAATCCCTAAAGCGGGAGGCCACTGGGCAGTTCTTC. Translated, it gives CASKSLKREATGQFF.

This clone was observed once. The chain carries TRBV5-1 and TRBJ2-7; 14 bases fit TRBD2. In germline, CDR1 is SGHRS, CDR2 YFSETQ. The CDR3 sequence is 17 residues long. Trimming cost V 0 bases and J 0 bases; bases outside gene matches: 2. CDR3 region: CASSLGTSGRTSYEQYF. DNA for the CDR3: TGCGCCAGCAGCTTGGGGACTAGCGGGAGGACCTCCTACGAGCAGTACTTC.

The V gene is TRBV5-5, the J gene TRBJ2-1; TRBD2 agrees at 16 bases. J lost 13 bases, V lost 3 bases, and 10 bases had no gene match. CDR1 is SGHKS and CDR2 is YYEKEE in the germline V gene (reference sequence). This CDR3 is built from 16 residues. The CDR3 here is CASSSSSGLAGGPQFF. The CDR3 DNA reads as TGTGCCAGCAGCTCATCCTCGGGACTAGCGGGAGGGCCTCAGTTCTTC.

In its sample, this clone was seen once. The chain links TRBV4-1 to TRBJ2-4; D remains unclear. Trimming shortened V by 6 bases and J by 1 base, and 19 bases separated the two germline ends. The CDR3 spans 17 residues. The germline V gene has CDR1 MGHRA and CDR2 YSYEKL. The CDR3 coding sequence is TGCGCCAGCAGGAGCACGACGTTGAGACTGGCCAAAAACATTCAGTACTTC. Translated: CASRSTTLRLAKNIQYF.

Remarks on this clone: At the DNA level, this CDR3 is encoded by other sequences in the same sample as well. The chain links TRBV3-1 (or the pseudogene TRBV3-2) to TRBJ1-5; D possibly corresponds to TRBD1 (6 bases). This CDR3 comprises 14 residues. Germline V gene lookup returns CDR1 LGHDT and CDR2 YNNKEL (reference sequence). V was cut by 4 bases and J by 0 bases, with 7 bases left in between. Here the CDR3 DNA reads TGTGCCAGCAGCCCCAGGGGTAGCAATCAGCCCCAGCATTTT. Protein product: CASSPRGSNQPQHF.

V is TRBV12-3 or TRBV12-4 and J is TRBJ1-2; 8 bases are shared with TRBD1. The CDR3 has 12 amino acids. With 6 bases clipped from V and 8 bases from J, the junction kept 5 bases outside the gene matches. The CDR3: CASRVQGEGYTF. CDR3 DNA sequence: TGTGCCAGCAGGGTACAGGGGGAAGGCTACACCTTC.

The rearrangement uses TRBV5-5 and TRBJ2-3; D is ambiguous. Per the germline V gene, CDR1 is SGHKS and CDR2 is YYEKEE (reference sequence). The CDR3 spans 12 residues. V shed 6 bases and J shed 1 base, with 6 bases lying between them. CDR3 amino acids: CASTLRTDTQYF. In nucleotides, the CDR3 is TGTGCCAGCACCCTCCGCACAGATACGCAGTATTTT.

This rearrangement joins TRBV28 to TRBJ2-7; 9 positions agree with TRBD2. The V gene's germline CDR1 is MDHEN and CDR2 SYDVKM. The CDR3 covers 14 residues. V gave up 6 bases and J gave up 6 bases; unmatched junction bases: 9. The CDR3 nucleotides read TGTGCCAGCAGGGTAGCGGGAGAAGTAGGCGAGCAGTACTTC. It is translated as CASRVAGEVGEQYF.

J is TRBJ1-4 and V is TRBV4-1, with a weak D call TRBD1 (5 bases). The ends were cut back, 8 bases at V and 3 bases at J, with 16 bases in the middle. The CDR3 spans 15 residues. Germline V gene data show CDR1 as MGHRA and CDR2 as YSYEKL. Written as DNA, the CDR3 is TGCGCCAGCCGTGGGGGGAGGGGCCCTAATGAAAAACTGTTTTTT. This gives the protein CASRGGRGPNEKLFF.

The chain uses TRBV28 and TRBJ2-5; tentatively, D is TRBD2 (6 bases). Looked up from germline, CDR1 is MDHEN and CDR2 is SYDVKM. V was trimmed by 4 bases and J by 3 bases, leaving 12 bases between them. CDR3 length: 14 residues. The DNA for the CDR3 is TGTGCCAGCAGTTCCCACGGGACTGAAGAGACCCAGTACTTC. Its protein is CASSSHGTEETQYF. Full variable domain (outside the CDR3, taken from reference TRBV28 and TRBJ2-5): DVKVTQSSRYLVKRTGEKVFLECVQDMDHENMFWYRQDPGLGLRLIYFSYDVKMKEKGDIPEGYSVSREKKERFSLILESASTNQTSMYLCASSSHGTEETQYFGPGTRLLVL.

The rearrangement links TRBV10-3 to TRBJ2-7; no clear D gene. The CDR3 runs 13 residues. With 7 bases removed from V and 1 base from J, the gap between germline ends came to 11 bases. CDR1 ENHRY and CDR2 SYGVKD come from the germline V gene. The CDR3 region has the DNA TGTGCCATCACTAATTTCGCATCCTACGAGCAGTACTTC. Amino acid sequence: CAITNFASYEQYF.